These 28 T cell receptor beta chains came from one sample sequenced in a study of vaccination and CD4 T cells after COVID-19. These TCRs' antigens remain unknown. With the Oncomine TCR Beta short-read assay, DNA from cultured CD4+ T cells was sequenced. TCRdb recomputed calls from the PCR reads with MiXCR, one row per CDR3 protein. The table has around 12,000 distinct CDR3 sequences, roughly 66% seen once; the top ten hold approximately 13%. Treatment: roughly 10-day PBMC culture with coronavirus spike peptide pools or control peptides (ViraFEST assay). What was sequenced was CD4+ T cells from blood, cultured in vitro. The receptors originated from a human donor who had recovered from COVID-19.

The chain couples TRBV2 to TRBJ2-7; possible D gene TRBD1, 5 bases. The CDR3 covers 12 residues. V lost 6 bases and J lost 6, with 12 bases in between. Germline V gene data show CDR1 as SNHLY and CDR2 as FYNNEI. CDR3 in DNA: TGTGCCAGCAGACCCAGGGCCCGCGAGCAGTACTTC. Protein sequence: CASRPRAREQYF.

V is TRBV7-6 and J is TRBJ1-2; D uncertain. V was clipped by 0 bases and J by 6 bases, with 8 bases between them. CDR3 length equals 13 residues. Germline V lookup: CDR1 SGHVS, CDR2 FNYEAQ. In nucleotides, the CDR3 is TGTGCCAGCAGCTTAGCGCGGGAAGATGGCTACACCTTC. Amino acids: CASSLAREDGYTF.

This clonotype came up once. V is TRBV20-1 and J is TRBJ1-1, with 7 positions matching TRBD1. Germline values: CDR1 DFQATT, CDR2 SNEGSKA (reference sequence). V shed 5 bases, J shed 6 bases, and the junction held 12 bases outside the gene matches. The CDR3 is 14 amino acids. The CDR3 sequence is CSAGGQVVGAEAFF. The CDR3 DNA sequence: TGCAGTGCTGGAGGACAGGTCGTTGGCGCTGAAGCTTTCTTT.

The J gene is TRBJ2-7, the V gene TRBV7-2; D perhaps matches TRBD2 (6 bases). The V end was cut by 3 bases, the J end by 3 bases, with 12 bases between. The CDR3 sequence is 14 residues long. Per germline, CDR1 SGHTA and CDR2 FQGNSA. The CDR3 DNA is TGTGCCAGCAGCTTCGGGAGCACCTACTACGAGCAGTACTTC. It encodes CASSFGSTYYEQYF.

This chain links TRBV5-1 with TRBJ2-1; 13 bases align to TRBD2. Germline V gives CDR1 SGHRS, CDR2 YFSETQ. The CDR3 totals 16 residues. V trimming: 4 bases; J trimming: 5 bases; junction bases outside the gene matches: 6. CDR3 bases: TGCGCCAGCAGCGCCAAGGGACTAGCGGGAAACAATGAGCAGTTCTTC. Its translation: CASSAKGLAGNNEQFF.

This rearrangement joins TRBV12-3 or TRBV12-4 to TRBJ2-2; 7 positions agree with TRBD2. The J segment lost 0 bases and the V segment lost 3 bases, leaving 1 base of the junction unmatched. CDR3 size: 15 residues. CDR3 residues: CASSLGGSNTGELFF. The DNA for the CDR3 is TGTGCCAGCAGTTTGGGGGGGTCGAACACCGGGGAGCTGTTTTTT.

This clonotype showed up just a few times. The V and J genes are TRBV7-8 and TRBJ2-5, with 12 bases that match TRBD2. J was trimmed by 5 bases and V by 5 bases; bases with no gene match: 6. CDR3 length equals 15 residues. Per the germline V gene, CDR1 is SGHVS and CDR2 is FQNEAQ. Written as DNA, the CDR3 is TGTGCCAGCAGCACGGGGACTAGCGGGTGGGAGACCCAGTACTTC. It codes for CASSTGTSGWETQYF.

The chain uses TRBV15 and TRBJ1-5; 7 nucleotides match TRBD1. V dropped 5 bases and J dropped 3; count of bases not matched to a gene: 10. The CDR3 is 16 residues long. CDR1 LNHNV and CDR2 YYDKDF come from the germline V gene (reference sequence). The CDR3 sequence: CATSGRDRAINQPQHF. The CDR3 coding sequence is TGTGCCACCAGCGGACGAGACAGGGCCATCAATCAGCCCCAGCATTTT. Together with reference TRBV15 and TRBJ1-5, the CDR3 gives the full variable domain: DAMVIQNPRYQVTQFGKPVTLSCSQTLNHNVMYWYQQKSSQAPKLLFHYYDKDFNNEADTPDNFQSRRPNTSFCFLDIRSPGLGDTAMYLCATSGRDRAINQPQHFGDGTRLSIL.

The V call is TRBV27, the J call TRBJ2-4; D remains unclear. Trimming pared 5 bases from V and 5 bases from J, leaving 16 bases between. Germline-derived CDR1 and CDR2 are MNHEY and SMNVEV (reference sequence). The CDR3 sequence is 15 residues long. The CDR3 bases are TGTGCCAGCAGTCCTCGGAGTGTCCGACAAAACATTCAGTACTTC. Its translation is CASSPRSVRQNIQYF.

The rearrangement uses TRBV10-3 and TRBJ1-5; D is possibly TRBD1 (5 bases). Germline V gives CDR1 ENHRY, CDR2 SYGVKD. CDR3 length: 14 amino acids. Trimming took off 11 bases at V and 3 bases at J, with 17 bases between the two ends. The CDR3 region has the DNA TGTGCCTCGAGGCAGTTGGGGGTCAATCAGCCCCAGCATTTT. Amino acid sequence: CASRQLGVNQPQHF.

The chain links TRBV6-1 to TRBJ1-6, with D possibly being TRBD1 (6 bases). The germline V gene encodes CDR1 MNHNS and CDR2 SASEGT. The V end was cut by 8 bases, the J end by 9 bases, with 11 bases between. The CDR3 loop spans 12 amino acids. The CDR3 region is CASWTAGSPLHF. CDR3 in DNA: TGTGCCAGCTGGACAGCAGGTTCACCCCTCCACTTT.

J is TRBJ1-2 and V is TRBV12-3 or TRBV12-4, with D hard to call. Trimming stripped 1 base from V and 5 bases from J, with 8 bases between. The CDR3 extends over 13 amino acids. The CDR3 protein is CASSLGVEYGYTF. CDR3 nucleotides: TGTGCCAGCAGTTTAGGGGTGGAGTATGGCTACACCTTC.

The V call is TRBV20-1, the J call TRBJ2-2, with 11 bases aligning to TRBD2. Trimming took 1 base from V and 5 from J; bases not matched to a gene: 6. The CDR3 loop spans 16 amino acids. Germline V lookup: CDR1 DFQATT, CDR2 SNEGSKA (reference sequence). CDR3 DNA: TGCAGTGCTAGAGCCCCTAGCGGGAGGAGTACCGGGGAGCTGTTTTTT. Its translation is CSARAPSGRSTGELFF.

The genes are TRBV19 and TRBJ2-3; no definite D call. The V end lost 3 bases, the J end lost 2 bases, and 6 bases lay between the germline ends. Germline assignment: CDR1 LNHDA and CDR2 SQIVND (reference sequence). The CDR3 is 13 amino acids. CDR3 in amino acids: CASSIGTTDTQYF. The CDR3 DNA follows: TGTGCCAGTAGTATCGGTACCACAGATACGCAGTATTTT. The whole variable domain, filled in from reference TRBV19 and TRBJ2-3, reads DGGITQSPKYLFRKEGQNVTLSCEQNLNHDAMYWYRQDPGQGLRLIYYSQIVNDFQKGDIAEGYSVSREKKESFPLTVTSAQKNPTAFYLCASSIGTTDTQYFGPGTRLTVL.

V gene TRBV20-1 combines with J gene TRBJ2-6, with D uncertain. V was cut by 4 bases and J by 0 bases, with 13 bases left in between. Per germline, CDR1 DFQATT and CDR2 SNEGSKA (reference sequence). There are 16 residues in the CDR3. The CDR3 region has the DNA TGCAGTGCTATATACCCGTGGAGCTCTGGGGCCAACGTCCTGACTTTC. It translates to CSAIYPWSSGANVLTF.

The chain links TRBV20-1 to TRBJ2-3; 7 bases align to TRBD2. This CDR3 has 17 residues. Germline assignment: CDR1 DFQATT and CDR2 SNEGSKA (reference sequence). V trimming: 2 bases; J trimming: 1 base; junction bases outside the gene matches: 12. The DNA for the CDR3 is TGCAGTGCTAGACTAGCGGCACCAGAGAGGGGCACAGATACGCAGTATTTT. This encodes CSARLAAPERGTDTQYF.

V and J are TRBV21-1 and TRBJ1-6. TRBV21-1 is marked as a pseudogene. This CDR3 is 10 amino acids long. In nucleotides, the CDR3 is TGTGCCAGCAGCAAAGCCCTCTCCCACTTT. Residues: CASSKALSHF.

The chain uses TRBV6-1 and TRBJ1-5; TRBD1 matches at 7 bases. Germline trimming cut 4 bases from V and 3 bases from J; bases unmatched to any gene: 6. The CDR3 is 15 amino acids. The germline V gene has CDR1 MNHNS and CDR2 SASEGT. The CDR3 DNA reads as TGTGCCAGCAGTGCAGCAGGGGGGTCCAATCAGCCCCAGCATTTT. It translates to CASSAAGGSNQPQHF.

This chain links TRBV15 with TRBJ1-1; tentatively, D is TRBD1 (5 bases). This CDR3 region has 17 residues. CDR1 is LNHNV and CDR2 is YYDKDF in the germline V gene (reference sequence). The V gene lost 5 bases and the J gene lost 0 bases, with 19 bases spanning the gap. This CDR3 reads CATSLPYQAGMNTEAFF. The CDR3 coding sequence is TGTGCCACCAGCCTACCCTATCAGGCAGGGATGAACACTGAAGCTTTCTTT.

The V and J genes are TRBV5-1 and TRBJ1-5; D remains unclear. The length of the CDR3 is 13 residues. V was trimmed by 0 bases and J by 6 bases, leaving 7 bases between them. The germline V gene encodes CDR1 SGHRS and CDR2 YFSETQ. The CDR3 loop reads CASSLDISQPQHF. CDR3 coding DNA: TGCGCCAGCAGCTTGGACATTAGTCAGCCCCAGCATTTT.

This clonotype was seen once. This chain uses TRBV20-1 with TRBJ2-5; a possible D gene is TRBD2 (5 bases). Between the trimmed V and J ends, which lost 2 bases and 2 bases, there was a span of 9 bases. The CDR3 totals 13 residues. Per the germline V gene, CDR1 is DFQATT and CDR2 is SNEGSKA (reference sequence). For the CDR3, the DNA is TGCAGTGCTAGATGGGGAGCTCAAGAGACCCAGTACTTC. Its translation is CSARWGAQETQYF.

The V and J genes are TRBV30 and TRBJ1-5, with a weak D call TRBD1 (5 bases). Germline CDR1 reads GTSNPN; CDR2 reads SVGIG (reference sequence). The length of the CDR3 is 17 residues. V was trimmed by 3 bases and J by 4 bases, leaving 22 bases between them. The CDR3 coding sequence is TGTGCCTGGAGCGTAGACCGAGTCGGGGCCGGGAATCAGCCCCAGCATTTT. Protein: CAWSVDRVGAGNQPQHF. Drawing the rest from reference TRBV30 and TRBJ1-5, the complete variable domain is SQTIHQWPATLVQPVGSPLSLECTVEGTSNPNLYWYRQAAGRGLQLLFYSVGIGQISSEVPQNLSASRPQDRQFILSSKKLLLSDSGFYLCAWSVDRVGAGNQPQHFGDGTRLSIL.

Only a few counts were recorded for this clonotype. The rearrangement uses TRBV20-1 and TRBJ2-7; 9 bases are a match to TRBD2. The junction had 8 bases not matched to a gene; V was cut back by 7 bases and J by 4 bases. The CDR3 contains 13 residues. Germline CDR1 reads DFQATT; CDR2 reads SNEGSKA (reference sequence). The CDR3 coding sequence is TGCAGTGGGCTGACTAGCGGAGAGTACGAGCAGTACTTC. The encoded protein is CSGLTSGEYEQYF.

The chain employs TRBV27 and TRBJ2-3, with D unresolved. Germline CDR1 is MNHEY and CDR2 is SMNVEV (reference sequence). V was shortened by 4 bases and J by 2 bases, with 10 bases between the two germline ends. The CDR3 extends over 14 amino acids. The CDR3 sequence is CASSSTEFTDTQYF. CDR3 coding DNA: TGTGCCAGCAGTTCAACGGAATTCACAGATACGCAGTATTTT.

V usage is TRBV4-1 and J usage is TRBJ2-3, with 9 positions matching TRBD2. The CDR3 is made up of 16 amino acids. Trimming at V came to 0 bases and at J to 1 base, leaving 2 bases not matched to a gene. Germline assignment: CDR1 MGHRA and CDR2 YSYEKL. CDR3 region: CASSQERTSGTDTQYF. The DNA of the CDR3 is TGCGCCAGCAGCCAAGAGCGGACTAGCGGCACAGATACGCAGTATTTT.

The chain uses TRBV20-1 and TRBJ2-2; D might be TRBD1 or TRBD2, each matching 6 bases. From germline, CDR1 is DFQATT and CDR2 SNEGSKA (reference sequence). CDR3 length equals 16 residues. V lost 0 bases and J 7 bases, leaving 18 bases between the germline ends. CDR3 loop: CSARDRGWGAVGELFF. The CDR3 nucleotides are TGCAGTGCTAGAGATAGGGGTTGGGGGGCCGTCGGGGAGCTGTTTTTT.

The V and J genes are TRBV30 and TRBJ1-3; weak D call: TRBD1 (5 bases). V lost 1 base, J lost 0 bases, and 7 bases lay in between. CDR1 is GTSNPN and CDR2 is SVGIG in the germline V gene (reference sequence). CDR3 length: 14 amino acids. CDR3 in amino acids: CAWSEGASGNTIYF. The CDR3 DNA is TGTGCCTGGAGTGAAGGGGCCTCTGGAAACACCATATATTTT.

The chain is built from TRBV5-4 and TRBJ1-2; 9 positions agree with TRBD1. From germline, CDR1 is SGHNT and CDR2 YYREEE (reference sequence). The CDR3 is 15 residues long. After removal of 2 bases from V and 5 bases from J, the junction contained 7 bases not matched to a gene. CDR3 in amino acids: CASSFQGQGIYGYTF. CDR3 nucleotide sequence: TGTGCCAGCAGCTTTCAAGGACAGGGGATTTATGGCTACACCTTC.